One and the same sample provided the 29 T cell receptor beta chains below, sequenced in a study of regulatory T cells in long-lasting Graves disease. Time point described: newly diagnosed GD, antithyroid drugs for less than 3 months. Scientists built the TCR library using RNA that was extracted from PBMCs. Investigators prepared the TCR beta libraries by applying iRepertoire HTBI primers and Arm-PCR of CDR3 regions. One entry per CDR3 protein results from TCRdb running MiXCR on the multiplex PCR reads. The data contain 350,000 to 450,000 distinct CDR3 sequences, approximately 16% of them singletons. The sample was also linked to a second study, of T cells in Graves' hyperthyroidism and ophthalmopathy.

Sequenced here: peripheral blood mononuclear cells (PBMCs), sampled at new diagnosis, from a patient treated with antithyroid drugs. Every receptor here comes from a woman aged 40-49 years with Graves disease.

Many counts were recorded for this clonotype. This chain's CDR3 is CASSLTENSNQPQHF. CDR3 coding DNA: TGTGCCAGCAGTTTGACAGAAAATAGCAATCAGCCCCAGCATTTT. J is TRBJ1-5 and V is TRBV28; a possible D gene is TRBD1 (5 bases). From germline, CDR1 is MDHEN and CDR2 SYDVKM. V was cut by 3 bases and J by 0 bases, with 9 bases left in between. This CDR3 spans 15 amino acids.

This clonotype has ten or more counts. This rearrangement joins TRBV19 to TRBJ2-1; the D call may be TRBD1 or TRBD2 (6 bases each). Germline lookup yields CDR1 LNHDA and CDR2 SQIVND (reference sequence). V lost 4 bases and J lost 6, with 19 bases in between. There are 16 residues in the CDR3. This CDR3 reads CASSTPRGASTNEQFF. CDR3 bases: TGTGCCAGTAGTACCCCTAGGGGGGCGTCTACCAATGAGCAGTTCTTC.

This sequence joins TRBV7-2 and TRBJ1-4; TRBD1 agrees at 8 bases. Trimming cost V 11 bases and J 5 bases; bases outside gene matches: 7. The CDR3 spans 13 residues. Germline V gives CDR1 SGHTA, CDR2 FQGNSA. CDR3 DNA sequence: TGTGCCTCCGGCCGGGACAGGAATGAAAAACTGTTTTTT. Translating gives CASGRDRNEKLFF.

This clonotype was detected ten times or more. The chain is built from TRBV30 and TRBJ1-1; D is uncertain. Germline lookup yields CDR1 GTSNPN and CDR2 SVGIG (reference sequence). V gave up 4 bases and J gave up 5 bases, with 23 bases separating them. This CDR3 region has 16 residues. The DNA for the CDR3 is TGTGCCTGGACCTCACCCTCACTCCTGTTGAGTACTGAAGCTTTCTTT. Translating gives CAWTSPSLLLSTEAFF. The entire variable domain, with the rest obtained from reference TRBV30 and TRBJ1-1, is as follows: SQTIHQWPATLVQPVGSPLSLECTVEGTSNPNLYWYRQAAGRGLQLLFYSVGIGQISSEVPQNLSASRPQDRQFILSSKKLLLSDSGFYLCAWTSPSLLLSTEAFFGQGTRLTVV.

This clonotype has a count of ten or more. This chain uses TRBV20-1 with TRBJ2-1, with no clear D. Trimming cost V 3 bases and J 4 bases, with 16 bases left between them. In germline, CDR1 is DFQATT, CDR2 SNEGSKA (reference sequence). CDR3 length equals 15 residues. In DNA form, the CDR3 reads TGCAGTGCTAGCCAAAGACAAGGGATATACAATGAGCAGTTCTTC. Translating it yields CSASQRQGIYNEQFF.

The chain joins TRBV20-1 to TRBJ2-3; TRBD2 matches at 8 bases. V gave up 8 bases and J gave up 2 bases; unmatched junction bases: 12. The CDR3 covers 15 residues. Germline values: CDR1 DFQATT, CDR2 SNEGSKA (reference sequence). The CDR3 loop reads CSCPETSANTDTQYF. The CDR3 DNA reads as TGCAGTTGCCCGGAGACTAGCGCAAACACAGATACGCAGTATTTT.

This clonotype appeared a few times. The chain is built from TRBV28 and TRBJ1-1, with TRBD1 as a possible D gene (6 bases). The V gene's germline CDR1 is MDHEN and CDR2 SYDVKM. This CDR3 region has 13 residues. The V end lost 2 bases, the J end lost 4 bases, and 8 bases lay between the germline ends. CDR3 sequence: CASSLMDSTEAFF. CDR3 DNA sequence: TGTGCCAGCAGTTTAATGGACAGCACTGAAGCTTTCTTT.

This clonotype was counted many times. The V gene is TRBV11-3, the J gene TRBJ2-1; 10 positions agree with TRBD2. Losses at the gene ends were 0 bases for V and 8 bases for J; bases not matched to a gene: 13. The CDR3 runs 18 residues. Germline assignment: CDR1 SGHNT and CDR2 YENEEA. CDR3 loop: CASSLDVLGSGRRDEQFF. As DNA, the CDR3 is TGTGCCAGCAGCTTAGATGTATTGGGTAGCGGGAGGAGGGATGAGCAGTTCTTC. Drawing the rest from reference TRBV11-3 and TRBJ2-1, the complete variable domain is EAGVVQSPRYKIIEKKQPVAFWCNPISGHNTLYWYLQNLGQGPELLIRYENEEAVDDSQLPKDRFSAERLKGVDSTLKIQPAELGDSAVYLCASSLDVLGSGRRDEQFFGPGTRLTVL.

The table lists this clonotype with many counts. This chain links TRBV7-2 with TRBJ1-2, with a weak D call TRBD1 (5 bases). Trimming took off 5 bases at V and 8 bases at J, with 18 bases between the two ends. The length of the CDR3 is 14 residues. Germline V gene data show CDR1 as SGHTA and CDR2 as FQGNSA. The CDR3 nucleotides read TGTGCCAGCAGCCCGAGGGACCGCCAAGGGGGCTACACCTTC. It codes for CASSPRDRQGGYTF.

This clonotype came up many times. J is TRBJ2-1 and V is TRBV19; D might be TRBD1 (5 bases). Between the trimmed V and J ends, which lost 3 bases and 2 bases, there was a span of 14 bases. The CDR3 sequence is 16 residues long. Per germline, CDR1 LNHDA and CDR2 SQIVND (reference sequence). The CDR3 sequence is CASSIRPWGPYNEQFF. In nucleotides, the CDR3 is TGTGCCAGTAGTATTAGGCCTTGGGGCCCCTACAATGAGCAGTTCTTC.

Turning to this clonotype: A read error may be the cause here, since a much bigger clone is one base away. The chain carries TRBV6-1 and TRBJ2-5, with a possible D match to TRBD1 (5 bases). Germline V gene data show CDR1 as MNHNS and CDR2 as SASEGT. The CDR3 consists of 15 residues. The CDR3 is CSSSDGQGSQETQYF. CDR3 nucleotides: TGTTCCAGCAGTGACGGCCAGGGCTCCCAAGAGACCCAGTACTTC.

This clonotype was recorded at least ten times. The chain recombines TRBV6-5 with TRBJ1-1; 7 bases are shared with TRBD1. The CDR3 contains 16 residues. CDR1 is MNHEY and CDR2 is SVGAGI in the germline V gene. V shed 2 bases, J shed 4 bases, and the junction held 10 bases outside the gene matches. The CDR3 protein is CASSYGDRAGGTEAFF. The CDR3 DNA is TGTGCCAGCAGTTACGGAGACAGGGCGGGGGGCACTGAAGCTTTCTTT.

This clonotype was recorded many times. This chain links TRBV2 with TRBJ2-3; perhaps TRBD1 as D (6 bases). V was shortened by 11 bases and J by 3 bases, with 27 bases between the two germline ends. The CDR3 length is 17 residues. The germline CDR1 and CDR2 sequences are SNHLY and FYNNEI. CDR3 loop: CARQRIEGGVGTDTQYF. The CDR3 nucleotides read TGTGCCCGACAGCGAATAGAAGGGGGAGTTGGGACAGATACGCAGTATTTT.

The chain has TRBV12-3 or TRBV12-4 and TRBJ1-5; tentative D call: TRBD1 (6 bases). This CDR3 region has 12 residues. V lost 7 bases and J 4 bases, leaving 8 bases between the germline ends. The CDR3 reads CASTTGNQPQHF. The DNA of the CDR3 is TGTGCCAGCACCACAGGGAATCAGCCCCAGCATTTT.

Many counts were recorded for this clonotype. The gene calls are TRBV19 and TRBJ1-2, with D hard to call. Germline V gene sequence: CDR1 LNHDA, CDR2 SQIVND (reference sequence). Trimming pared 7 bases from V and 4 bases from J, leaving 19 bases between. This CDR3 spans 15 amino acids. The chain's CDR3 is CASIGQGPFAYGYTF. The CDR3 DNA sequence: TGTGCCAGTATCGGTCAAGGGCCGTTTGCCTATGGCTACACCTTC. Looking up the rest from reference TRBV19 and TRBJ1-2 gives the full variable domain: DGGITQSPKYLFRKEGQNVTLSCEQNLNHDAMYWYRQDPGQGLRLIYYSQIVNDFQKGDIAEGYSVSREKKESFPLTVTSAQKNPTAFYLCASIGQGPFAYGYTFGSGTRLTVV.

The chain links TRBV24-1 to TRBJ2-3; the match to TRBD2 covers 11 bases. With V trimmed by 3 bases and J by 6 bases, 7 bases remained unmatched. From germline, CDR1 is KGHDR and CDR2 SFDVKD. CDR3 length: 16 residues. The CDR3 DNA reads TGTGCCACCAGTGATACTAGCGGGAGCCCTCGGGATACGCAGTATTTT. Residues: CATSDTSGSPRDTQYF.

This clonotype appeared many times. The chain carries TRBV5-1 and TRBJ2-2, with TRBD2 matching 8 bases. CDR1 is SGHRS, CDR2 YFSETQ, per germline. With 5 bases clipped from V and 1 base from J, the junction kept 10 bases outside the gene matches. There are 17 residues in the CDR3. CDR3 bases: TGCGCCAGCAGTTTCAGCGGGAGAATGGAGAACACCGGGGAGCTGTTTTTT. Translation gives CASSFSGRMENTGELFF. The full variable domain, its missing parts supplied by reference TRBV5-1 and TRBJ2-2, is KAGVTQTPRYLIKTRGQQVTLSCSPISGHRSVSWYQQTPGQGLQFLFEYFSETQRNKGNFPGRFSGRQFSNSRSEMNVSTLELGDSALYLCASSFSGRMENTGELFFGEGSRLTVL.

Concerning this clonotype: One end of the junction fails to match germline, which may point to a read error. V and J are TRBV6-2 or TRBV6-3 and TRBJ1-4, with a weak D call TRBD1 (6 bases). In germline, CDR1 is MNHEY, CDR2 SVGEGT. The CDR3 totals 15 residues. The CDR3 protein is CVSSYNRDTNEKLFF. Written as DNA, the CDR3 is TGTGTCAGCAGTTACAACAGGGATACTAATGAAAAACTGTTTTTT.

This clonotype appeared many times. CDR3 bases: TGTGCCAGCAGTGTGTTAGCGGGAGAACATGACGAGCAGTACTTC. This translates into CASSVLAGEHDEQYF. The J gene is TRBJ2-7, the V gene TRBV6-1, with TRBD2 identical over 9 bases. V lost 4 bases and J lost 5; bases outside the gene matches: 9. The CDR3 contains 15 residues. The germline V gene encodes CDR1 MNHNS and CDR2 SASEGT.

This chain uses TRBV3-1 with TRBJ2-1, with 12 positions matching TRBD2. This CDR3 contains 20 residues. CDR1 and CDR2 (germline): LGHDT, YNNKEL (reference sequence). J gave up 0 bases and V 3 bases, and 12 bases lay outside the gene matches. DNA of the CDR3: TGTGCCAGCAGCCATACAGCTGGACTAGCGGGAAGGAGCTCCTACAATGAGCAGTTCTTC. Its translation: CASSHTAGLAGRSSYNEQFF.

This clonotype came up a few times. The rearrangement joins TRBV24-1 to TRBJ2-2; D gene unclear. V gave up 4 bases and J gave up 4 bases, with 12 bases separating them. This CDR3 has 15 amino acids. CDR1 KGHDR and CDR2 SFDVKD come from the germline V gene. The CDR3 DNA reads TGTGCCACCAGTGACCCTGGACCATCCACCGGGGAGCTGTTTTTT. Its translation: CATSDPGPSTGELFF.

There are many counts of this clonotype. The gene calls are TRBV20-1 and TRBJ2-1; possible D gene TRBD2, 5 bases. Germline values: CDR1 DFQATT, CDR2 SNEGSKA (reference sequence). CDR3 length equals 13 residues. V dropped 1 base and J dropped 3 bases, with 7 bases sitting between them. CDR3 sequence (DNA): TGCAGTGCTAGAGGAGGGAGCTACAATGAGCAGTTCTTC. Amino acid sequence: CSARGGSYNEQFF.

The CDR3 loop is CASSQQLVAGVQETQYF. The CDR3 nucleotides read TGTGCCAGCAGCCAACAACTGGTAGCGGGAGTTCAAGAGACCCAGTACTTC. This chain joins TRBV7-6 and TRBJ2-5; 9 bases agree with TRBD2. The CDR3 contains 17 residues. The germline CDR1 and CDR2 sequences are SGHVS and FNYEAQ. Trimming at V came to 5 bases and at J to 2 bases, leaving 12 bases not matched to a gene.

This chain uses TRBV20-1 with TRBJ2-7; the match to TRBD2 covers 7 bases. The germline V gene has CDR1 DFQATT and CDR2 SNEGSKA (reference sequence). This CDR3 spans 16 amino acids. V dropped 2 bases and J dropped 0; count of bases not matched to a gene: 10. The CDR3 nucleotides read TGCAGTGCTAGAATTCTAGCGGAGCTAAGCTCCTACGAGCAGTACTTC. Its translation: CSARILAELSSYEQYF.

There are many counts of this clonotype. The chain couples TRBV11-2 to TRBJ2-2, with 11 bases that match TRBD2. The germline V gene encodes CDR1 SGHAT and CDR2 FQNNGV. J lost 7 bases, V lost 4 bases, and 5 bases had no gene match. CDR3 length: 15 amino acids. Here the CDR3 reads CASSSKGLAVGELFF. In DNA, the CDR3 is TGTGCCAGCAGCTCAAAGGGACTAGCGGTCGGGGAGCTGTTTTTT.

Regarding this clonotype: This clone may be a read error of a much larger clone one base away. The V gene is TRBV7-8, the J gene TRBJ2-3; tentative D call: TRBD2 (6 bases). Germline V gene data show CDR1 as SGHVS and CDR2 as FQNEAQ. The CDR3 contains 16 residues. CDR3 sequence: CASSYSGSGFTDPQYF. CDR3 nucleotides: TGTGCCAGCAGCTATAGTGGTAGCGGATTCACAGATCCGCAGTATTTT.

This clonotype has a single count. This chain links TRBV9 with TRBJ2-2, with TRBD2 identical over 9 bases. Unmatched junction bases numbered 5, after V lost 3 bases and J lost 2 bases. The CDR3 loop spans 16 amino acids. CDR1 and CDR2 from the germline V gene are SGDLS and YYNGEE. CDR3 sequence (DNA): TGTGCCAGCAGCGCCCTAGCGGGGTTAAACACCGGGGAGCTGTTTTTT. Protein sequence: CASSALAGLNTGELFF.

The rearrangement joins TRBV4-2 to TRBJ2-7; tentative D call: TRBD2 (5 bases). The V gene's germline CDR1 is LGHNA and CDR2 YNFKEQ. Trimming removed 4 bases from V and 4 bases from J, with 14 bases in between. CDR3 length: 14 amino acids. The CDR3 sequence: CASSPTGSVYEQYF. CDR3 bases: TGTGCCAGCAGCCCGACTGGGAGTGTGTACGAGCAGTACTTC.

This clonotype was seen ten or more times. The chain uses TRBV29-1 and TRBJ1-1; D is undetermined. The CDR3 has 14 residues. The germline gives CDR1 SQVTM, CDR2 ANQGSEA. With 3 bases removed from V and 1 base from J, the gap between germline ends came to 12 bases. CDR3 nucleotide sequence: TGCAGCGTTGACGAGGCGGCAGGGAACACTGAAGCTTTCTTT. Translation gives CSVDEAAGNTEAFF.